This passage covers 12 T cell receptor beta chains from one sample sequenced in a study of Ad26.COV2.S vaccination and SARS-CoV-2 variants (dated by TCRdb to about 2021). The sample's treatment or condition label, in plain terms: 15 to 20 received Ad26.COV2.S at low or high dose, single or two shots; about five received placebo; per-sample allocation not given. For vaccine and placebo recipients, repertoires were sequenced using samples collected on day 63 after the first injection. Libraries were prepared through the immunoSEQ multiplex PCR assay. What TCRdb holds here is the immuneACCESS table cut down to in-frame rearrangements. Part of the clones is not present; checked against another copy, under half of the missing clones reflect an unresolved V gene, and the others are unexplained. The sample table shows 300,000 to 400,000 clones, and about 85% are seen once. Of the sample, 6.4% falls within the top ten clones.

The specimen comprised peripheral blood, sampled in a trial of Ad26.COV2.S vaccine versus placebo. The source is a person between 18 and 60 years old who received the Ad26.COV2.S COVID-19 vaccine or a placebo.

This CDR3 reads CASSVDTGGGGYTF. CDR3 nucleotide sequence: TGTGCCAGCAGCGTAGACACAGGGGGCGGCGGCTACACCTTC. This chain connects TRBV9 to TRBJ1-2, with 9 nucleotides matching TRBD1. Germline trimming cut 0 bases from V and 8 bases from J; bases unmatched to any gene: 5. CDR1 is SGDLS, CDR2 YYNGEE, per germline. This CDR3 has 14 amino acids.

The CDR3 region has the DNA TGTGCCAGCAGCTCGGGGCACTCTGGAAACACCATATATTTT. Translated: CASSSGHSGNTIYF. This chain joins TRBV7-3 and TRBJ1-3, with D perhaps matching TRBD1 (5 bases). In germline, CDR1 is SGHTA, CDR2 FQGTGA. V gave up 4 bases and J gave up 0 bases, with 7 bases separating them. The CDR3 totals 14 residues. The full variable domain, in which reference TRBV7-3 and TRBJ1-3 provide the parts outside the CDR3, is GAGVSQTPSNKVTEKGKYVELRCDPISGHTALYWYRQSLGQGPEFLIYFQGTGAADDSGLPNDRFFAVRPEGSVSTLKIQRTERGDSAVYLCASSSGHSGNTIYFGEGSWLTVV.

This sequence joins TRBV27 and TRBJ1-1; the D is unclear. Germline-derived CDR1 and CDR2 are MNHEY and SMNVEV (reference sequence). CDR3 size: 13 residues. Trimming pared 2 bases from V and 5 bases from J, leaving 9 bases between. The DNA for the CDR3 is TGTGCCAGCAGTTTAAACCGGAGAACTGAAGCTTTCTTT. It specifies CASSLNRRTEAFF.

The chain is built from TRBV2 and TRBJ2-1; the D is unclear. The germline V gene has CDR1 SNHLY and CDR2 FYNNEI. Trimming removed 1 base from V and 2 bases from J, with 9 bases in between. This CDR3 has 15 amino acids. The CDR3 protein is CASSEERSTYNEQFF. The CDR3 region has the DNA TGTGCCAGCAGTGAAGAACGAAGCACCTACAATGAGCAGTTCTTC.

The chain employs TRBV12-3 or TRBV12-4 and TRBJ1-2; the D gene is possibly TRBD1 (5 bases). V was trimmed by 1 base and J by 8 bases, leaving 11 bases between them. CDR3 size: 13 residues. The CDR3 coding sequence is TGTGCCAGCAGTTTAGTCAGGGAGAGCGGCTACACCTTC. Translating gives CASSLVRESGYTF.

The chain employs TRBV2 and TRBJ1-1, with D possibly matching TRBD1 (5 bases). Trimming pared 2 bases from V and 7 bases from J, leaving 14 bases between. This CDR3 contains 14 residues. The germline gives CDR1 SNHLY, CDR2 FYNNEI. In DNA, the CDR3 is TGTGCCAGCAGTGAAAAGCAGGGTGCCAATGAAGCTTTCTTT. Its protein is CASSEKQGANEAFF.

This rearrangement joins TRBV5-1 to TRBJ1-6; unclear D gene. Germline V gene sequence: CDR1 SGHRS, CDR2 YFSETQ. Trimming removed 3 bases from V and 6 bases from J, with 10 bases in between. The CDR3 runs 14 residues. For the CDR3, the DNA is TGCGCCAGCAGCTCCTTGGGGTTTAATTCACCCCTCCACTTT. Its translation is CASSSLGFNSPLHF.

This clone occurred a few times. Other DNA sequences of this sample code for an identical CDR3. The chain's CDR3 is CASRDRGYEQYF. The CDR3 DNA reads as TGTGCCAGCCGGGACAGGGGTTACGAGCAGTACTTC. The rearrangement uses TRBV6-5 and TRBJ2-7, with TRBD1 matching 10 bases. The CDR3 runs 12 residues. Germline CDR1 reads MNHEY; CDR2 reads SVGAGI. J lost 4 bases, V lost 8 bases, and 2 bases had no gene match.

The rearrangement joins TRBV4-2 to TRBJ1-5; maybe TRBD1 (6 bases). V lost 1 base to trimming and J lost 6 bases, with 10 bases between them. The CDR3 loop spans 14 amino acids. CDR1 and CDR2 (germline): LGHNA, YNFKEQ. DNA for the CDR3: TGTGCCAGCAGCCAAGGACAGGTTGGTCAGCCCCAGCATTTT. Amino acids: CASSQGQVGQPQHF.

The J gene is TRBJ1-5, the V gene TRBV7-2; D is ambiguous. V lost 3 bases and J 5 bases, leaving 8 bases between the germline ends. Per germline, CDR1 SGHTA and CDR2 FQGNSA. The CDR3 covers 13 residues. The CDR3 reads CASSFGIDQPQHF. The CDR3 nucleotides read TGTGCCAGCAGCTTCGGGATTGATCAGCCCCAGCATTTT.

CDR3 protein: CASSQTSGRARSDTQYF. CDR3 DNA: TGTGCCAGCAGCCAAACTAGCGGGAGGGCCCGGTCAGATACGCAGTATTTT. The chain joins TRBV4-2 to TRBJ2-3; 13 bases line up with TRBD2. The ends lost 2 bases at V and 4 bases at J; junction bases unmatched: 6. CDR1 LGHNA and CDR2 YNFKEQ come from the germline V gene. This CDR3 region has 17 residues.

V and J are TRBV25-1 and TRBJ2-7; 8 bases agree with TRBD1. Germline CDR1 MGHDK, CDR2 SYGVNS. V dropped 5 bases and J dropped 4; count of bases not matched to a gene: 7. CDR3 size: 14 residues. The CDR3 DNA reads as TGTGCCAGCAGTCTTGGACAGGGACCTTACGAGCAGTACTTC. Translating gives CASSLGQGPYEQYF.